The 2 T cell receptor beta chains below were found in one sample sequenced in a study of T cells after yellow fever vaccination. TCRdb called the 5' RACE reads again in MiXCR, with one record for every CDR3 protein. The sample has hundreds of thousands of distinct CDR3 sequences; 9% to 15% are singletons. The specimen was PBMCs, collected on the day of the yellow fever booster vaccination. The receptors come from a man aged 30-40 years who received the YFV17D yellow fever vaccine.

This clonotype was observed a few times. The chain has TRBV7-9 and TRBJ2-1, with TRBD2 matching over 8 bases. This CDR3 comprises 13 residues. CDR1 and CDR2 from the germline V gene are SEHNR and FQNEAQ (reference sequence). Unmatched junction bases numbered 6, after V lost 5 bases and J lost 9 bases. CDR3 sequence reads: CASSVLAGREQFF. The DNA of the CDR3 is TGTGCCAGCAGCGTCCTAGCGGGCCGTGAGCAGTTCTTC.

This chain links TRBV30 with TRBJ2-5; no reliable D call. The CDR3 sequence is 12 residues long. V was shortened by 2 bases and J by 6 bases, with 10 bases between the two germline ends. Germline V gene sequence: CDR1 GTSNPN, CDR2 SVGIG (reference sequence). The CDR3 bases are TGTGCCTGGAGTCTGCTGAAGAAGACCCAGTACTTC. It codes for CAWSLLKKTQYF.